These T cell receptor beta chains were read from a single sample in a study of regulatory T cells in long-lasting Graves disease. TCRdb reprocessed the multiplex PCR reads via MiXCR and lists one record per CDR3 protein. This table holds 320,000 or so distinct CDR3 sequences, 15% to 20% found once. Sequencing used peripheral blood mononuclear cells (PBMCs), obtained at new diagnosis, from a patient treated with antithyroid drugs. The receptors come from a female donor with Graves disease. The conserved cysteine and the conserved F or W are not part of the CDR3 here. The order of the fields is CDR3 protein, CDR3 length, J gene, V gene.

CDR3 protein: ASSEGVRLAEQF
CDR3 length: 12
J gene: TRBJ2-1
V gene: TRBV2

CDR3 protein: ASSQEAAGSRETQY
CDR3 length: 14
J gene: TRBJ2-5
V gene: TRBV3-1

CDR3 protein: ASQGNRNTGELF
CDR3 length: 12
J gene: TRBJ2-2
V gene: TRBV2

CDR3 protein: ASSLFSNEKLF
CDR3 length: 11
J gene: TRBJ1-4
V gene: TRBV7-9

CDR3 protein: ASSRGAGNTEAF
CDR3 length: 12
J gene: TRBJ1-1
V gene: TRBV6-1

CDR3 protein: ASSWGRGAGELF
CDR3 length: 12
J gene: TRBJ2-2
V gene: TRBV5-6

CDR3 protein: ASSLWGYEQY
CDR3 length: 10
J gene: TRBJ2-7
V gene: TRBV27

CDR3 protein: ASSGYGNTQY
CDR3 length: 10
J gene: TRBJ2-3
V gene: TRBV19

CDR3 protein: ASLGTSGTGELF
CDR3 length: 12
J gene: TRBJ2-2
V gene: TRBV19

CDR3 protein: ASSFGYEQY
CDR3 length: 9
J gene: TRBJ2-7
V gene: TRBV6-2/TRBV6-3

CDR3 protein: ASRFLGAGLSAKQF
CDR3 length: 14
J gene: TRBJ2-1
V gene: TRBV11-3

CDR3 protein: ASSHLTGNEQF
CDR3 length: 11
J gene: TRBJ2-1
V gene: TRBV12-3/TRBV12-4

CDR3 protein: ASRVTSGSTDTQY
CDR3 length: 13
J gene: TRBJ2-3
V gene: TRBV12-3/TRBV12-4

CDR3 protein: ASSIGGVDTEAF
CDR3 length: 12
J gene: TRBJ1-1
V gene: TRBV19

CDR3 protein: ASSEGGLGDEQY
CDR3 length: 12
J gene: TRBJ2-7
V gene: TRBV6-1

CDR3 protein: ASSYDISNQPQH
CDR3 length: 12
J gene: TRBJ1-5
V gene: TRBV2

CDR3 protein: ASRARGQLYGYT
CDR3 length: 12
J gene: TRBJ1-2
V gene: TRBV28

CDR3 protein: ASSILRLAGAQQF
CDR3 length: 13
J gene: TRBJ2-1
V gene: TRBV19

CDR3 protein: ATGDAGGSYNEQF
CDR3 length: 13
J gene: TRBJ2-1
V gene: TRBV4-1

CDR3 protein: ASSYSTPAGGRADTQY
CDR3 length: 16
J gene: TRBJ2-3
V gene: TRBV6-5

CDR3 protein: ASSPLAVGEKLF
CDR3 length: 12
J gene: TRBJ1-4
V gene: TRBV27

CDR3 protein: ASSGQHNEQF
CDR3 length: 10
J gene: TRBJ2-1
V gene: TRBV2

CDR3 protein: ASSILAGSNTGELF
CDR3 length: 14
J gene: TRBJ2-2
V gene: TRBV19

CDR3 protein: ASSSPTGIGNQPQH
CDR3 length: 14
J gene: TRBJ1-5
V gene: TRBV19

CDR3 protein: ASSPEPPGSIITSTDTQY
CDR3 length: 18
J gene: TRBJ2-3
V gene: TRBV11-2

CDR3 protein: ASSLRLAAQETQY
CDR3 length: 13
J gene: TRBJ2-5
V gene: TRBV27

CDR3 protein: AISPVQGDEKLF
CDR3 length: 12
J gene: TRBJ1-4
V gene: TRBV10-3

CDR3 protein: ASSAHLGQGTDTQY
CDR3 length: 14
J gene: TRBJ2-3
V gene: TRBV9

CDR3 protein: ASSYMSLAPKH
CDR3 length: 11
J gene: TRBJ2-7
V gene: TRBV6-5

CDR3 protein: ASSLVFTRPRPYEQY
CDR3 length: 15
J gene: TRBJ2-7
V gene: TRBV11-2

CDR3 protein: ASSLVPDRNTEAF
CDR3 length: 13
J gene: TRBJ1-1
V gene: TRBV11-2

CDR3 protein: ASEQGSGEQF
CDR3 length: 10
J gene: TRBJ2-1
V gene: TRBV6-1

CDR3 protein: ASSQDEREWSEQF
CDR3 length: 13
J gene: TRBJ2-1
V gene: TRBV4-3

CDR3 protein: ASSPDPGQGFGNSPLH
CDR3 length: 16
J gene: TRBJ1-6
V gene: TRBV9

CDR3 protein: ASSTYTDTQY
CDR3 length: 10
J gene: TRBJ2-3
V gene: TRBV5-1

CDR3 protein: ASSSSRWGDEQF
CDR3 length: 12
J gene: TRBJ2-1
V gene: TRBV19

CDR3 protein: ASSDKGTGGYGYT
CDR3 length: 13
J gene: TRBJ1-2
V gene: TRBV25-1

CDR3 protein: SAHKTAGGVHEQY
CDR3 length: 13
J gene: TRBJ2-7
V gene: TRBV20-1

CDR3 protein: ASSRTGQQPQH
CDR3 length: 11
J gene: TRBJ1-5
V gene: TRBV12-3/TRBV12-4

CDR3 protein: ASTSGTSGRNEQF
CDR3 length: 13
J gene: TRBJ2-1
V gene: TRBV7-9

CDR3 protein: ASSRRLAGEADTQY
CDR3 length: 14
J gene: TRBJ2-3
V gene: TRBV3-1

CDR3 protein: ASSRATGDRVDYGYT
CDR3 length: 15
J gene: TRBJ1-2
V gene: TRBV4-1

CDR3 protein: ATRIAANTEAF
CDR3 length: 11
J gene: TRBJ1-1
V gene: TRBV24-1

CDR3 protein: ASSSKNPNRVGASGANVLT
CDR3 length: 19
J gene: TRBJ2-6
V gene: TRBV19

CDR3 protein: ASSPGTSGISYNEQF
CDR3 length: 15
J gene: TRBJ2-1
V gene: TRBV12-3/TRBV12-4

CDR3 protein: SASDLSGRRTGELF
CDR3 length: 14
J gene: TRBJ2-2
V gene: TRBV20-1

CDR3 protein: ASSLEWGGYGYT
CDR3 length: 12
J gene: TRBJ1-2
V gene: TRBV11-2

CDR3 protein: ASSFGSAGGSRNTEAF
CDR3 length: 16
J gene: TRBJ1-1
V gene: TRBV28

CDR3 protein: SVAEGFYEQY
CDR3 length: 10
J gene: TRBJ2-7
V gene: TRBV29-1

CDR3 protein: ASSYGEGLAISRNEQF
CDR3 length: 16
J gene: TRBJ2-1
V gene: TRBV6-5

CDR3 protein: ASSLGGWGQDGYT
CDR3 length: 13
J gene: TRBJ1-2
V gene: TRBV11-2

CDR3 protein: SARGPGTSGFTDTQY
CDR3 length: 15
J gene: TRBJ2-3
V gene: TRBV20-1

CDR3 protein: ASSPEPGESNYNEQF
CDR3 length: 15
J gene: TRBJ2-1
V gene: TRBV18

CDR3 protein: ASGQSSDTQY
CDR3 length: 10
J gene: TRBJ2-3
V gene: TRBV5-1